Below are 29 T cell receptor beta chains sequenced from a single sample in a study of neurological immune-mediated disorders. As for time point: longitudinal time-point 3. TCRdb reprocessed the 5' RACE reads via MiXCR and lists one record per CDR3 protein. The sample has 84,000 or so distinct CDR3 sequences; under 4.5% are singletons. What was sequenced was PBMCs. These receptors all come from a woman in her sixties with multiple sclerosis.

In this sample, this clonotype turned up many times. The chain has TRBV12-3 or TRBV12-4 and TRBJ2-3; D possibly corresponds to TRBD2 (6 bases). V was clipped by 1 base and J by 4 bases, with 9 bases between them. The CDR3 covers 14 residues. The CDR3 is CASSLGPGADTQYF. The CDR3 DNA follows: TGTGCCAGCAGTTTAGGTCCGGGGGCAGATACGCAGTATTTT.

This clonotype came up many times. The V gene is TRBV5-1, the J gene TRBJ2-4; 9 bases are shared with TRBD1. Germline CDR1 is SGHRS and CDR2 is YFSETQ. CDR3 length: 16 residues. After removal of 3 bases from V and 6 bases from J, the junction contained 10 bases not matched to a gene. CDR3 protein: CASSSSLTGGANIQYF. The CDR3 DNA is TGCGCCAGCAGCTCTAGCTTGACAGGGGGGGCAAACATTCAGTACTTC. The entire variable domain, with the rest obtained from reference TRBV5-1 and TRBJ2-4, is as follows: KAGVTQTPRYLIKTRGQQVTLSCSPISGHRSVSWYQQTPGQGLQFLFEYFSETQRNKGNFPGRFSGRQFSNSRSEMNVSTLELGDSALYLCASSSSLTGGANIQYFGAGTRLSVL.

This clonotype has ten or more counts. The gene calls are TRBV7-2 and TRBJ2-3, with 7 bases lining up with TRBD1. The CDR3 has 15 residues. The V gene end was trimmed by 10 bases and the J gene end by 5 bases; junction bases not matched to a gene: 15. Germline V lookup: CDR1 SGHTA, CDR2 FQGNSA. CDR3: CATRTGETREDTQYF. In DNA, the CDR3 is TGTGCCACCCGGACAGGCGAAACGCGAGAAGATACGCAGTATTTT.

This clonotype was seen many times. The rearrangement uses TRBV20-1 and TRBJ2-5; D gene uncertain. Germline V CDR1 and CDR2: DFQATT, SNEGSKA (reference sequence). Trimming removed 3 bases at V and 5 bases at J, with 16 bases between. This CDR3 is built from 14 residues. The CDR3 here is CSASAPSTRETQYF. CDR3 bases: TGCAGTGCTAGCGCCCCCTCAACGCGGGAGACCCAGTACTTC.

This clonotype came up a few times. Since a much larger clone is just one base distant, this may be a read error. V and J are TRBV5-1 and TRBJ2-1; no clear D. Germline CDR1 is SGHRS and CDR2 is YFSETQ. The CDR3 is made up of 16 amino acids. Trimming stripped 4 bases from V and 0 bases from J, with 14 bases between. DNA for the CDR3: TGCGCCAGCAGCACCCATGGCGCCCGCTCCTACAATGAGCAGTTCTTC. Amino acids: CASSTHGARSYNEQFF.

In this sample, this clonotype turned up many times. This chain links TRBV24-1 with TRBJ2-5, with D perhaps TRBD1 or TRBD2 (5 bases each). Between the trimmed V and J ends, which lost 7 bases and 5 bases, there was a span of 13 bases. Germline loops: CDR1 KGHDR, CDR2 SFDVKD. The length of the CDR3 is 13 residues. The CDR3 DNA sequence: TGTGCCACCAGCCATGGGGGTTTGGAGACCCAGTACTTC. Protein: CATSHGGLETQYF.

This clonotype was recorded many times. The gene calls are TRBV10-2 and TRBJ1-3; D is perhaps TRBD1 (5 bases). Per the germline V gene, CDR1 is WSHSY and CDR2 is SAAADI. With 5 bases removed from V and 3 bases from J, the gap between germline ends came to 8 bases. The length of the CDR3 is 13 residues. Here the CDR3 reads CASSSGFGNTIYF. As DNA, the CDR3 is TGCGCCAGCAGTTCAGGGTTTGGAAACACCATATATTTT.

This clonotype was seen many times. V and J are TRBV20-1 and TRBJ1-5, with no clear D. This CDR3 is 14 amino acids long. CDR1 and CDR2 from the germline V gene are DFQATT and SNEGSKA (reference sequence). Trimming took off 3 bases at V and 2 bases at J, with 11 bases between the two ends. CDR3 loop: CSASEGKGNQPQHF. Written as DNA, the CDR3 is TGCAGTGCTAGTGAAGGGAAGGGCAATCAGCCCCAGCATTTT.

This clonotype came up many times. The gene calls are TRBV9 and TRBJ1-2; D unclear. The CDR3 is 13 amino acids. Germline V lookup: CDR1 SGDLS, CDR2 YYNGEE. Trimming removed 0 bases from V and 4 bases from J, with 7 bases in between. The CDR3 spells CASSVVGGYGYTF. In DNA, the CDR3 is TGTGCCAGCAGCGTAGTGGGTGGCTATGGCTACACCTTC.

This clonotype was seen repeatedly, ten times or more. The V call is TRBV29-1, the J call TRBJ2-3; D tentatively fits TRBD1 or TRBD2 (5 bases each). Trimming shortened V by 6 bases and J by 1 base, and 8 bases separated the two germline ends. This CDR3 contains 12 residues. Germline-derived CDR1 and CDR2 are SQVTM and ANQGSEA. DNA for the CDR3: TGCAGCGTAGGGACGGGCACAGATACGCAGTATTTT. Amino acids: CSVGTGTDTQYF.

This clonotype was recorded at least ten times. V is TRBV12-3 or TRBV12-4 and J is TRBJ1-5; unclear D gene. This CDR3 has 13 amino acids. Deletions cut 4 bases from V and 6 bases from J, with 10 bases between. The CDR3 nucleotides are TGTGCCAGCAGTTGGGTAGATAGTCAGCCCCAGCATTTT. Translated, it gives CASSWVDSQPQHF.

This clonotype was counted at least ten times. The chain combines TRBV20-1 with TRBJ2-3; weak D call: TRBD1 (5 bases). Looked up from germline, CDR1 is DFQATT and CDR2 is SNEGSKA (reference sequence). The CDR3 runs 14 residues. With 0 bases removed from V and 1 base from J, the gap between germline ends came to 8 bases. In nucleotides, the CDR3 is TGCAGTGCTAGAGATCCCAGGGGCACAGATACGCAGTATTTT. Translated: CSARDPRGTDTQYF.

In this sample, this clonotype turned up many times. The chain employs TRBV12-3 or TRBV12-4 and TRBJ2-2, with 9 bases aligning to TRBD1. The CDR3 contains 15 residues. The V segment lost 7 bases and the J segment 7 bases; nucleotides outside the gene matches: 10. In DNA, the CDR3 is TGTGCCAGCATATCGGGACAGGGCTGGGGCGGGGAGCTGTTTTTT. Protein sequence: CASISGQGWGGELFF.

Ten or more counts support this clonotype. The V gene is TRBV11-2, the J gene TRBJ1-5; D uncertain. Germline CDR1 is SGHAT and CDR2 is FQNNGV. The CDR3 length is 15 residues. The V gene lost 2 bases and the J gene lost 5 bases, with 13 bases spanning the gap. CDR3 loop: CASSLLGGGDQPQHF. The CDR3 nucleotides are TGTGCCAGCAGCTTACTGGGAGGTGGCGATCAGCCCCAGCATTTT.

This clonotype was picked up many times. The V and J genes are TRBV24-1 and TRBJ2-2; tentative D call: TRBD1 (6 bases). There are 14 residues in the CDR3. Germline assignment: CDR1 KGHDR and CDR2 SFDVKD. V was pared by 5 bases and J by 3 bases, with 9 bases between. CDR3 loop: CATSGQVDTGELFF. CDR3 bases: TGTGCCACCAGTGGACAGGTGGACACCGGGGAGCTGTTTTTT.

This clonotype has a count of ten or more. The rearrangement joins TRBV7-6 to TRBJ2-7; a possible D gene is TRBD1 (7 bases). Germline loops: CDR1 SGHVS, CDR2 FNYEAQ. The CDR3 sequence is 15 residues long. The ends were cut back, 2 bases at V and 3 bases at J, with 14 bases in the middle. The chain's CDR3 is CASSLSEGAVYEQYF. Written as DNA, the CDR3 is TGTGCCAGCAGCTTATCGGAGGGGGCGGTCTACGAGCAGTACTTC.

The table lists this clonotype with many counts. The rearrangement joins TRBV15 to TRBJ1-6, with 7 positions matching TRBD1. The CDR3 covers 16 residues. V lost 8 bases, J lost 0 bases, and 7 bases stayed unmatched. From germline, CDR1 is LNHNV and CDR2 YYDKDF (reference sequence). In nucleotides, the CDR3 is TGTGCCACCGGACCGGACAGGCTCTCCTATAATTCACCCCTCCACTTT. This translates into CATGPDRLSYNSPLHF. Full variable domain (missing parts from reference TRBV15 and TRBJ1-6): DAMVIQNPRYQVTQFGKPVTLSCSQTLNHNVMYWYQQKSSQAPKLLFHYYDKDFNNEADTPDNFQSRRPNTSFCFLDIRSPGLGDTAMYLCATGPDRLSYNSPLHFGNGTRLTVT.

This clonotype occurred a few times. The chain links TRBV5-6 to TRBJ1-5; D unresolved. V lost 5 bases and J lost 4, with 13 bases in between. Per the germline V gene, CDR1 is SGHDT and CDR2 is YYEEEE. This CDR3 has 14 residues. CDR3 DNA: TGTGCCAGCAGTCTGGTAGGACTTAATCAGCCCCAGCATTTT. Translation gives CASSLVGLNQPQHF.

This clonotype has ten or more counts. The chain carries TRBV5-1 and TRBJ1-3; D might be TRBD1 (5 bases). Between the trimmed V and J ends, which lost 4 bases and 0 bases, there was a span of 14 bases. CDR3 length equals 16 residues. Germline CDR1 and CDR2: SGHRS and YFSETQ. The chain's CDR3 is CASSGSGGSSGNTIYF. DNA of the CDR3: TGCGCCAGCAGCGGCTCCGGGGGAAGCTCTGGAAACACCATATATTTT.

This clonotype showed up many times. The rearrangement joins TRBV5-1 to TRBJ2-3; no definite D call. Looked up from germline, CDR1 is SGHRS and CDR2 is YFSETQ. The CDR3 is 15 residues long. Trimming removed 0 bases at V and 2 bases at J, with 10 bases between. CDR3 nucleotide sequence: TGCGCCAGCAGCTTGGTGAGTGGGGACACAGATACGCAGTATTTT. Amino acid sequence: CASSLVSGDTDTQYF.

This clonotype was observed at least ten times. The chain uses TRBV5-1 and TRBJ1-2; D is perhaps TRBD1 (5 bases). CDR3 length equals 15 residues. In germline, CDR1 is SGHRS, CDR2 YFSETQ. Trimming left V 4 bases short and J 0 bases short, with 13 bases between. CDR3 bases: TGCGCCAGCAGCCCTGGGACGGCTGCTAACTATGGCTACACCTTC. Its translation is CASSPGTAANYGYTF.

This clonotype occurred many times. The rearrangement links TRBV5-1 to TRBJ1-4; D not resolved. CDR1 is SGHRS, CDR2 YFSETQ, per germline. V lost 4 bases, J lost 4 bases, and 11 bases lay in between. The CDR3 is made up of 14 amino acids. The CDR3 loop is CASSPDGLNEKLFF. The CDR3 nucleotides read TGCGCCAGCAGCCCGGACGGTCTTAATGAAAAACTGTTTTTT.

There are a few counts of this clonotype. This chain joins TRBV5-5 and TRBJ2-2; 7 bases fit TRBD2. Germline V gene lookup returns CDR1 SGHKS and CDR2 YYEKEE (reference sequence). The CDR3 loop spans 15 amino acids. With 2 bases clipped from V and 5 bases from J, the junction kept 6 bases outside the gene matches. The CDR3 protein is CASSLASGATGELFF. Here the CDR3 DNA reads TGTGCCAGCAGCTTAGCCAGCGGGGCAACCGGGGAGCTGTTTTTT.

This chain links TRBV29-1 with TRBJ2-1; a weak D match, TRBD1 (6 bases). V shed 3 bases and J shed 7 bases, with 13 bases lying between them. The CDR3 contains 13 residues. Germline CDR1 SQVTM, CDR2 ANQGSEA. In nucleotides, the CDR3 is TGCAGCGTTGATAAAACAGGGTTGAATGAGCAGTTCTTC. Amino acids: CSVDKTGLNEQFF.

This clonotype occurred many times. V and J are TRBV7-9 and TRBJ2-1, with D hard to call. In germline, CDR1 is SEHNR, CDR2 FQNEAQ (reference sequence). The CDR3 loop spans 14 amino acids. V lost 4 bases and J lost 10, with 17 bases in between. CDR3 protein: CASSSTPTAWEQFF. The CDR3 nucleotides read TGTGCCAGCAGCTCCACCCCCACGGCGTGGGAGCAGTTCTTC. Based on the CDR3 plus reference TRBV7-9 and TRBJ2-1, the full variable domain is DTGVSQNPRHKITKRGQNVTFRCDPISEHNRLYWYRQTLGQGPEFLTYFQNEAQLEKSRLLSDRFSAERPKGSFSTLEIQRTEQGDSAMYLCASSSTPTAWEQFFGPGTRLTVL.

This clonotype appeared many times. This rearrangement joins TRBV5-1 to TRBJ2-1; TRBD1 might be the D (5 bases). The CDR3 is 14 residues long. V was clipped by 0 bases and J by 5 bases, with 9 bases between them. Germline assignment: CDR1 SGHRS and CDR2 YFSETQ. As DNA, the CDR3 is TGCGCCAGCAGCTTGGTATCGACAGACAATGAGCAGTTCTTC. It translates to CASSLVSTDNEQFF.

This clonotype appeared many times. The genes are TRBV7-6 and TRBJ2-5; 7 nucleotides align to TRBD1. Germline assignment: CDR1 SGHVS and CDR2 FNYEAQ. The V gene end was trimmed by 4 bases and the J gene end by 4 bases; junction bases not matched to a gene: 12. The CDR3 extends over 16 amino acids. The CDR3 DNA sequence: TGTGCCAGCAGCTCCCGGCCTAGGGGGCTGGGAGAGACCCAGTACTTC. Translation: CASSSRPRGLGETQYF.

On this clonotype: A much more abundant neighbour one base away suggests this may be a read error. This chain connects TRBV5-1 to TRBJ1-2; weak D call: TRBD1 (6 bases). The CDR3 runs to 15 residues. V lost 3 bases, J lost 4 bases, and 16 bases lay in between. Germline V gives CDR1 SGHRS, CDR2 YFSETQ. DNA for the CDR3: TGCGCCAGCAGCTATCAACCGGGGGCCGTCTATGGCTACACCTTC. Translated: CASSYQPGAVYGYTF.

This clonotype was picked up many times. The CDR3 reads CATPPLTSNTGELFF. The CDR3 bases are TGCGCTACTCCCCCATTGACTTCGAACACCGGGGAGCTGTTTTTT. The rearrangement uses TRBV20-1 and TRBJ2-2; the D is unclear. Germline CDR1 and CDR2: DFQATT and SNEGSKA (reference sequence). The CDR3 runs to 15 residues.